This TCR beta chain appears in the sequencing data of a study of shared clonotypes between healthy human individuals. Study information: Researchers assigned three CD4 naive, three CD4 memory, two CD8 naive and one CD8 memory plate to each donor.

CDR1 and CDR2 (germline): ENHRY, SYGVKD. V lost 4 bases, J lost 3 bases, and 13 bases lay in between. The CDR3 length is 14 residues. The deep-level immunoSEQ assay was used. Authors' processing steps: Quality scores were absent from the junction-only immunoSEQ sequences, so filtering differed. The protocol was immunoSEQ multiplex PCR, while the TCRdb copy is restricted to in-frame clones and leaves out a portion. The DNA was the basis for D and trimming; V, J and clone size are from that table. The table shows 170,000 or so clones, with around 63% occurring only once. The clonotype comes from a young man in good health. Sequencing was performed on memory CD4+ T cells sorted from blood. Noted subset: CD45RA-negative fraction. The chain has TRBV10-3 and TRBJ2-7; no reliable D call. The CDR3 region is CAISAQGNNYEQYF. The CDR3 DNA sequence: TGTGCCATCAGTGCCCAAGGTAACAACTACGAGCAGTACTTC.